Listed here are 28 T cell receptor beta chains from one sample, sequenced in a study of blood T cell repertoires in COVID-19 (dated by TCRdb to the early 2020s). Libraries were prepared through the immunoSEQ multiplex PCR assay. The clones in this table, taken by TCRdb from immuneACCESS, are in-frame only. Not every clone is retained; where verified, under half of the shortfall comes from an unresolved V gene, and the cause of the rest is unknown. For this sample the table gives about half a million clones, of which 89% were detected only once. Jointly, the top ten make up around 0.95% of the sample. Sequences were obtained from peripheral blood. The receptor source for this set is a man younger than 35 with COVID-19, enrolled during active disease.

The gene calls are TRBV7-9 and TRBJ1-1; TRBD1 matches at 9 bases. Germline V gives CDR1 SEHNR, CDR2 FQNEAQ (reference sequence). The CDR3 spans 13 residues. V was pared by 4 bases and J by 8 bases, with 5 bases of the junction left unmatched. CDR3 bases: TGTGCCAGCAGCTCGGGACAGGGCCAAGAAGCTTTCTTT. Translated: CASSSGQGQEAFF.

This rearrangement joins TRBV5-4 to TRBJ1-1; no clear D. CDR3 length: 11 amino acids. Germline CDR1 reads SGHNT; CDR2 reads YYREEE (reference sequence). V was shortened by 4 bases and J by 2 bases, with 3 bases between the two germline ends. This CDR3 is CASSLNTEAFF. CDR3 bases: TGTGCCAGCAGCCTTAACACTGAAGCTTTCTTT. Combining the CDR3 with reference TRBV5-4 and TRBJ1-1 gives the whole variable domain ETGVTQSPTHLIKTRGQQVTLRCSSQSGHNTVSWYQQALGQGPQFIFQYYREEENGRGNFPPRFSGLQFPNYSSELNVNALELDDSALYLCASSLNTEAFFGQGTRLTVV.

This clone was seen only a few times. As DNA, the CDR3 is TGTGCCAGCAGCTTAATCAGGGACATCTATGGCTACACCTTC. Translating gives CASSLIRDIYGYTF. The chain employs TRBV7-9 and TRBJ1-2; maybe TRBD1 (6 bases). This CDR3 spans 14 amino acids. With 2 bases removed from V and 4 bases from J, the gap between germline ends came to 11 bases. The V gene's germline CDR1 is SEHNR and CDR2 FQNEAQ (reference sequence).

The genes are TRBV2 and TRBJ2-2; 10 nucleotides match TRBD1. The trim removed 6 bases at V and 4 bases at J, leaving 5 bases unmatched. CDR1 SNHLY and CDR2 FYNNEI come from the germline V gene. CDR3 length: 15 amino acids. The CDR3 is CASRPRTGGTGELFF. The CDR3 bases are TGTGCCAGCAGACCTCGGACAGGGGGCACCGGGGAGCTGTTTTTT.

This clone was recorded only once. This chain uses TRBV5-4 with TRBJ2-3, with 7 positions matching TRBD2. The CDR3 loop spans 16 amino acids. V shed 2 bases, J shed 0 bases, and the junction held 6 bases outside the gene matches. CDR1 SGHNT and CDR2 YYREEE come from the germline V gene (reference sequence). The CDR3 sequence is CASSFFGRASTDTQYF. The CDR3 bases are TGTGCCAGCAGCTTTTTTGGGAGGGCTAGCACAGATACGCAGTATTTT.

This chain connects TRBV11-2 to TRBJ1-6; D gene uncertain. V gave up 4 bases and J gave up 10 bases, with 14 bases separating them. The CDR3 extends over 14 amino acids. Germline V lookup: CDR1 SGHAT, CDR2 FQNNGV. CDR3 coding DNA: TGTGCCAGCAGCTCCAGGACGGGAAAATCACCCCTCCACTTT. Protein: CASSSRTGKSPLHF.

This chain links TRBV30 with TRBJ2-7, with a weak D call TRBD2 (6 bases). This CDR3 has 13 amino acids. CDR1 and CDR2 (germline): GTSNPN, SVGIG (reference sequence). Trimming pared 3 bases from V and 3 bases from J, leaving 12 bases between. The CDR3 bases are TGTGCCTGGAGCGGGACTTTGAACTACGAGCAGTACTTC. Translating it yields CAWSGTLNYEQYF.

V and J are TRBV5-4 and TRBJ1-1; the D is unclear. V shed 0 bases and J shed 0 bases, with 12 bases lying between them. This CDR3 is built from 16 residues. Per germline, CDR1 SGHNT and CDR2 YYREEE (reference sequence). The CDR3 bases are TGTGCCAGCAGCTTGGGGGGTCGGGGTCTGAACACTGAAGCTTTCTTT. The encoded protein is CASSLGGRGLNTEAFF. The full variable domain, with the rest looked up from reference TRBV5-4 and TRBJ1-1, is ETGVTQSPTHLIKTRGQQVTLRCSSQSGHNTVSWYQQALGQGPQFIFQYYREEENGRGNFPPRFSGLQFPNYSSELNVNALELDDSALYLCASSLGGRGLNTEAFFGQGTRLTVV.

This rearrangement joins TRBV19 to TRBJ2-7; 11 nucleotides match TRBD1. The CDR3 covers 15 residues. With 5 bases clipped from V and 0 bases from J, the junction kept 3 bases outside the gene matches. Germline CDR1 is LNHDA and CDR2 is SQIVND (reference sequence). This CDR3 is CASSYGQGASYEQYF. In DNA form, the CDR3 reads TGTGCCAGTAGTTATGGACAGGGGGCCTCCTACGAGCAGTACTTC.

The CDR3, as DNA: TGTGCCAGCAGGGCGGCAGGGGGAATTCAGCCCCAGCATTTT. It specifies CASRAAGGIQPQHF. The chain couples TRBV2 to TRBJ1-5, with TRBD1 matching 7 bases. The CDR3 runs to 14 residues. The V and J ends lost 6 bases and 6 bases, in that order; junction bases with no gene match: 8. CDR1 is SNHLY and CDR2 is FYNNEI in the germline V gene.

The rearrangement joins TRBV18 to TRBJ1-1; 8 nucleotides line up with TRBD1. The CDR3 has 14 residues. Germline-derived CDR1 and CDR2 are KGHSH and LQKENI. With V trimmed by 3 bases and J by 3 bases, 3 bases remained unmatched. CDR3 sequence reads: CASSPTGDDTEAFF. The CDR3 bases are TGTGCCAGCTCACCGACAGGGGACGACACTGAAGCTTTCTTT.

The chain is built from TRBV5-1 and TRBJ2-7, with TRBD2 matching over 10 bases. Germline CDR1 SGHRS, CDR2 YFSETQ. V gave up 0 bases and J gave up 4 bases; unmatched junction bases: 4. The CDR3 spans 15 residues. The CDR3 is CASSLGASGGYEQYF. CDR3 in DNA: TGCGCCAGCAGCTTGGGGGCTAGCGGGGGTTACGAGCAGTACTTC.

In nucleotides, the CDR3 is TGCGCCAGCAGCCTAAGACTAGCGGGAGTTAGGGGCGATGAGCAGTTCTTC. Its translation: CASSLRLAGVRGDEQFF. The chain carries TRBV4-1 and TRBJ2-1, with 12 bases aligning to TRBD2. From germline, CDR1 is MGHRA and CDR2 YSYEKL. The CDR3 spans 17 residues. V shed 4 bases, J shed 8 bases, and the junction held 12 bases outside the gene matches.

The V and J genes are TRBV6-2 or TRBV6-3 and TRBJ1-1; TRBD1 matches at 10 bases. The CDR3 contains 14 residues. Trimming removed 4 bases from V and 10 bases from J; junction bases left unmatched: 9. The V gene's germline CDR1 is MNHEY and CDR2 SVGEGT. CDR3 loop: CASSSDRGPEGAFF. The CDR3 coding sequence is TGTGCCAGCAGTTCTGACAGGGGGCCGGAGGGAGCTTTCTTT.

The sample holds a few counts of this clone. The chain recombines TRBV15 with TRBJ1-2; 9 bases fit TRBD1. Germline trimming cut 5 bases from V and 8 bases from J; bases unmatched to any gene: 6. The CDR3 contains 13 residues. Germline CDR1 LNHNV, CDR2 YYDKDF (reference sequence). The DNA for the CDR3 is TGTGCCACCAGCGTCGACAGGGGGAGAGGCTACACCTTC. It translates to CATSVDRGRGYTF.

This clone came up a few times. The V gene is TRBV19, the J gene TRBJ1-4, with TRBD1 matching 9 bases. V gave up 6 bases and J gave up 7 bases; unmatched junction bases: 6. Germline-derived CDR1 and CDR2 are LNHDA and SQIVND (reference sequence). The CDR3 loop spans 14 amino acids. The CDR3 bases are TGTGCCAGTAGGGGGACAGGGCGCGGTGAAAAACTGTTTTTT. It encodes CASRGTGRGEKLFF.

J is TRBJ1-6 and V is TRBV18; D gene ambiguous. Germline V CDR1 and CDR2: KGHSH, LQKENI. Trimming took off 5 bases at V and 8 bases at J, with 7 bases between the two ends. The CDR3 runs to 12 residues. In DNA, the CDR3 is TGTGCCAGCTCAGCGGGCGATTCACCCCTCCACTTT. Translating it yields CASSAGDSPLHF.

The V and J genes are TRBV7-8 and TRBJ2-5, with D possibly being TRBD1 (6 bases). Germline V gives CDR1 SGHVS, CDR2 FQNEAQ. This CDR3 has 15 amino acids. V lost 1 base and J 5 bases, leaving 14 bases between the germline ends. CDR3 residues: CASSLEGDIQETQYF. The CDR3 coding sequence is TGTGCCAGCAGCTTAGAAGGGGACATTCAGGAGACCCAGTACTTC.

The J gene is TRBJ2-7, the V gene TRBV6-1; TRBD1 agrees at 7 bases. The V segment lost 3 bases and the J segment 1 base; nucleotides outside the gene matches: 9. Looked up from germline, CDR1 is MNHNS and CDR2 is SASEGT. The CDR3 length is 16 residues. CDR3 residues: CASSDGTVLMSYEQYF. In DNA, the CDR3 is TGTGCCAGCAGTGATGGGACAGTCTTGATGTCCTACGAGCAGTACTTC.

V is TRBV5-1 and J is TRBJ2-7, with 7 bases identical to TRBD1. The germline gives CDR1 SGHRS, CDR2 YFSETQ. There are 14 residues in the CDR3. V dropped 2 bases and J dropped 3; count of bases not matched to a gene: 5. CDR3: CASSFPGTDYEQYF. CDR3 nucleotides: TGCGCCAGCAGCTTTCCTGGGACAGACTACGAGCAGTACTTC.

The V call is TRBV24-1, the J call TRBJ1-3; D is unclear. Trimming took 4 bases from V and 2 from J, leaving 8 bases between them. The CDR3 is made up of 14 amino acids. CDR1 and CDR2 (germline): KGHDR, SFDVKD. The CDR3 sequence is CATSDPRTGNTIYF. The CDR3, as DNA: TGTGCCACCAGTGACCCCAGGACTGGAAACACCATATATTTT.

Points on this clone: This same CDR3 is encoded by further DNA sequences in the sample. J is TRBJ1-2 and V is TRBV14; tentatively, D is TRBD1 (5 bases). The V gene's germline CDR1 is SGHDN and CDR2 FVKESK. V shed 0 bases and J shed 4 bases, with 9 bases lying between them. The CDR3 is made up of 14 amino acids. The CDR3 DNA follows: TGTGCCAGCAGCCAAGACCCGGGGGTCTATGGCTACACCTTC. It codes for CASSQDPGVYGYTF.

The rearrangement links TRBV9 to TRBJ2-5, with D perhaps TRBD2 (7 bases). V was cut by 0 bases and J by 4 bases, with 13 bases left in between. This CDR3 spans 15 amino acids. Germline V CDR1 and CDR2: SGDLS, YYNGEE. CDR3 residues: CASSVEGGPGETQYF. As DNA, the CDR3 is TGTGCCAGCAGCGTAGAGGGGGGGCCTGGAGAGACCCAGTACTTC.

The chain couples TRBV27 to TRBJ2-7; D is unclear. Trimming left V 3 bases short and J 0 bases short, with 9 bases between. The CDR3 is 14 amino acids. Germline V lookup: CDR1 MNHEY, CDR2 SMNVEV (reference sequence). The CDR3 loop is CASSFSGSSYEQYF. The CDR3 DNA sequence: TGTGCCAGCAGTTTTTCAGGTAGCTCCTACGAGCAGTACTTC.

CDR3 region: CASSEVRGNEQYF. CDR3 DNA: TGTGCCAGCAGTGAAGTCAGGGGAAACGAGCAGTACTTC. The rearrangement uses TRBV6-1 and TRBJ2-7, with a tentative D call TRBD1 (6 bases). The germline CDR1 and CDR2 sequences are MNHNS and SASEGT. Trimming stripped 1 base from V and 5 bases from J, with 9 bases between. The CDR3 runs 13 residues.

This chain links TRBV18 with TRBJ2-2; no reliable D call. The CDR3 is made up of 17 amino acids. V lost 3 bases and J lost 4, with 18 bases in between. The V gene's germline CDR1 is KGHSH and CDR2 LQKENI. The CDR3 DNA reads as TGTGCCAGCTCACCCCTTGGCAGATTACGTGGCACCGGGGAGCTGTTTTTT. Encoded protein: CASSPLGRLRGTGELFF.

In DNA form, the CDR3 reads TGTGCCAGCAGCTTAGTTCGGACCACCCGAGGGACAGATACGCAGTATTTT. Translating gives CASSLVRTTRGTDTQYF. V usage is TRBV7-9 and J usage is TRBJ2-3, with D possibly matching TRBD2 (5 bases). CDR1 is SEHNR, CDR2 FQNEAQ, per germline (reference sequence). This CDR3 has 17 residues. Trimming removed 1 base at V and 3 bases at J, with 17 bases between.

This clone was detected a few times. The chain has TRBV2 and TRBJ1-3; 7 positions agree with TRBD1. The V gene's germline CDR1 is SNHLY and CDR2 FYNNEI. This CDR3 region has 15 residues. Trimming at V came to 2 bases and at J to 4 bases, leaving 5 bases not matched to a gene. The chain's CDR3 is CASSERGRGGNTIYF. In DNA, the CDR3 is TGTGCCAGCAGTGAAAGGGGGCGTGGAGGAAACACCATATATTTT.